Below, 8 T cell receptor beta chains from the same sample are listed, as sequenced in a study of T cell responses to AZD1222 COVID-19 vaccine (dated by TCRdb to the early 2020s). Library construction relied on the immunoSEQ multiplex PCR assay. TCRdb took over this immuneACCESS table, retaining in-frame rearrangements with V and J assigned. Such tables are incomplete; in checked studies, under half of the missing clones stem from an unresolved V gene, and the remainder is unexplained. For this sample the table gives about 110,000 clones, of which 85% to 95% were detected only once. The ten largest account for roughly 7.8% of the sample. What this sample's time point label stands for: baseline before first vaccination. The input for sequencing was peripheral blood, taken on day 0 of AZD1222 vaccination. These receptors came from an adult in good health.

CDR3 residues: CASSPLTVGMSSYNEQFF. The CDR3 DNA sequence: TGTGCCAGCAGTCCACTAACTGTTGGGATGAGCTCCTACAATGAGCAGTTCTTC. The rearrangement joins TRBV28 to TRBJ2-1, with D uncertain. The V end lost 5 bases, the J end lost 0 bases, and 20 bases lay between the germline ends. There are 18 residues in the CDR3. The V gene's germline CDR1 is MDHEN and CDR2 SYDVKM.

This chain connects TRBV4-1 to TRBJ2-5; D ambiguous. The CDR3 runs to 15 residues. Per germline, CDR1 MGHRA and CDR2 YSYEKL. V lost 0 bases to trimming and J lost 4 bases, with 12 bases between them. CDR3 region: CASSQDPASRETQYF. Here the CDR3 DNA reads TGCGCCAGCAGCCAAGATCCGGCCAGCCGAGAGACCCAGTACTTC.

This clone occurred once. The chain employs TRBV9 and TRBJ2-7; D not resolved. CDR3 length equals 15 residues. Germline V gene sequence: CDR1 SGDLS, CDR2 YYNGEE. V lost 0 bases and J lost 3, with 13 bases in between. CDR3 sequence: CASSVESNEFYEQYF. The CDR3 nucleotides read TGTGCCAGCAGCGTAGAATCCAACGAGTTCTACGAGCAGTACTTC.

V is TRBV5-3 and J is TRBJ2-5, with TRBD2 matching 10 bases. TRBV5-3 is assigned to the ORF class and has an uncertain function. Trimming took 5 bases from V and 10 from J; bases not matched to a gene: 20. This CDR3 comprises 17 residues. In DNA, the CDR3 is TGTGCCAGAAGTCTTATAGCGGGGGGACCCCCCCCGAAGGACCAGTACTTC. Its translation: CARSLIAGGPPPKDQYF.

The rearrangement joins TRBV30 to TRBJ1-5, with D maybe TRBD1 (5 bases). This CDR3 region has 14 residues. The ends were cut back, 0 bases at V and 7 bases at J, with 13 bases in the middle. Per germline, CDR1 GTSNPN and CDR2 SVGIG (reference sequence). CDR3 DNA sequence: TGTGCCTGGAGTGTATTTACGGGGGAGCAGCCCCAGCATTTT. Its protein product is CAWSVFTGEQPQHF.

This chain joins TRBV10-1 and TRBJ1-1; D is ambiguous. Germline values: CDR1 WNHNN, CDR2 SYGVQD (reference sequence). This CDR3 contains 13 residues. Trimming cost V 6 bases and J 2 bases, with 10 bases left between them. The CDR3 coding sequence is TGCGCCAGCAGGCGGGATTCAAACACTGAAGCTTTCTTT. The encoded protein is CASRRDSNTEAFF.

A few counts support this clone. J is TRBJ1-2 and V is TRBV30; D is possibly TRBD1 (5 bases). CDR1 is GTSNPN, CDR2 SVGIG, per germline (reference sequence). The CDR3 runs to 10 residues. V was clipped by 8 bases and J by 8 bases, with 12 bases between them. CDR3 sequence reads: CALGGRGYTF. CDR3 nucleotides: TGTGCCCTTGGGGGTCGAGGCTACACCTTC.

This sequence joins TRBV10-3 and TRBJ1-2; the D is unclear. Trimming took 4 bases from V and 3 from J, leaving 12 bases between them. Per germline, CDR1 ENHRY and CDR2 SYGVKD. This CDR3 has 14 amino acids. The CDR3 bases are TGTGCCATCAGTGTAAGGCCCATCTACTATGGCTACACCTTC. This codes for CAISVRPIYYGYTF.